This TCR beta chain was identified in a study of spatial heterogeneity in lung cancer. Described time point: blood at routine non-recurrence follow-up after resection. The study sequenced unsorted whole RNA from tumor, nontumor lung or frozen PBMC. A few counts support this clonotype. A unique molecular identifier was attached to every TCR cDNA molecule. Via MiXCR, TCRdb re-called the 5' RACE reads, giving one row per CDR3 protein. The table lists around 110,000 distinct CDR3 sequences, about 12% of them singletons. Here the sequenced sample was PBMCs, taken at follow-up. The sequence was obtained from a male donor with early-stage non-small cell lung cancer.

The CDR3 region has the DNA TGTGCCAGCAGCTCTCAGGGGCGTTCTTCACCCCTCCACTTT. This codes for CASSSQGRSSPLHF. V usage is TRBV7-2 and J usage is TRBJ1-6, with a tentative D call TRBD1 (6 bases). The V gene lost 4 bases and the J gene lost 9 bases, with 13 bases spanning the gap. Germline V gene lookup returns CDR1 SGHTA and CDR2 FQGNSA. The CDR3 extends over 14 amino acids. The full variable domain, rest sourced from reference TRBV7-2 and TRBJ1-6, is GAGVSQSPSNKVTEKGKDVELRCDPISGHTALYWYRQSLGQGLEFLIYFQGNSAPDKSGLPSDRFSAERTGGSVSTLTIQRTQQEDSAVYLCASSSQGRSSPLHFGNGTRLTVT.